The clone carrying this T cell receptor beta chain was detected many times. The library was designed around alpha chains, so this beta chain is a stray read whose abundance carries little weight. Alpha and beta constant-region primers primed reverse transcription of 400 to 500 ng RNA. Using multiplexing indices, alpha and beta chain libraries were generated apart by chain-specific third strand synthesis. TCRdb analysed the 5' RACE reads with MiXCR anew, one entry per CDR3 protein. The sample yields roughly 7,500 distinct CDR3 sequences, 6.5% to 7.5% seen once. Roughly three months, about 14 weeks, into antiretroviral therapy, follow-up blood was collected. The repertoire came from unfractionated whole blood and reflected all unsorted peripheral T cells. These data originate in a study of HIV-infected patients and healthy controls. The receptor's source is an adult with HIV infection. The sample here was blood, taken during antiretroviral therapy.

The CDR3 loop is CASSLDPPSTDTQYF. Here the CDR3 DNA reads TGTGCCAGCAGCCTCGACCCTCCAAGCACAGATACGCAGTATTTT. This chain connects TRBV3-1 to TRBJ2-3, with D unresolved. The germline V gene encodes CDR1 LGHDT and CDR2 YNNKEL (reference sequence). This CDR3 spans 15 amino acids. V was pared by 4 bases and J by 0 bases, with 11 bases between.